The clone carrying this TCR beta chain has a handful of counts. The data are from a study of identical twins. Addition of a universal primer site occurred through template switching, and cDNA carried unique molecular identifiers. From the 5' RACE reads, TCRdb called clonotypes with MiXCR, one entry per CDR3 protein. In the table there are approximately 470,000 distinct CDR3 sequences, about 14% of which are singletons. Every donor was a healthy Caucasian. The same specimen was also included in a second study, on yellow fever vaccine responses in identical twins.

This clonotype originated in a woman under 30 in good health. Input material: CD4+ T cells sorted from blood.

CDR3 sequence: CATSTTQGTWTYGYTF. In nucleotides, the CDR3 is TGTGCCACCAGCACGACCCAGGGAACTTGGACGTATGGCTACACCTTC. This chain links TRBV15 with TRBJ1-2, with TRBD1 as a possible D gene (5 bases). Germline CDR1 and CDR2: LNHNV and YYDKDF (reference sequence). V was clipped by 4 bases and J by 5 bases, with 20 bases between them. The CDR3 totals 16 residues.